The clone carrying this T cell receptor beta chain showed up just a few times. Its antigen is not known. The germline gives CDR1 SGHTA, CDR2 FQGNSA. J gave up 0 bases and V 2 bases, and 8 bases lay outside the gene matches. This CDR3 has 19 amino acids. PCR employed 60 Vbeta and 13 Jbeta primers. The table came from immunoSEQ multiplex PCR; TCRdb's copy has only in-frame clones and leaves some out. The table shows under 200,000 clones, with around 80% occurring only once. This entry comes from a study of cytomegalovirus exposure and HLA in healthy donors. Study in general: Unique TCRs from HLA-typed donors, 65 million to 85 million of them, were held in an early data release.

Samples came from healthy bone marrow donors. Whole-study results and caveats: It was likely that a cluster of highly shared sequence variants was a sequencing artifact. Cytomegalovirus association was assigned to under 200 TCR beta chains.

The specimen sequenced was PBMCs. J is TRBJ2-2 and V is TRBV7-2; 11 bases align to TRBD2. This TCR was sampled from a woman in her 30s in good health and CMV-seropositive. The chain's CDR3 is CASSLKTRTSGPNTGELFF. CDR3 nucleotides: TGTGCCAGCAGCTTAAAAACGAGGACTAGCGGGCCGAACACCGGGGAGCTGTTTTTT.